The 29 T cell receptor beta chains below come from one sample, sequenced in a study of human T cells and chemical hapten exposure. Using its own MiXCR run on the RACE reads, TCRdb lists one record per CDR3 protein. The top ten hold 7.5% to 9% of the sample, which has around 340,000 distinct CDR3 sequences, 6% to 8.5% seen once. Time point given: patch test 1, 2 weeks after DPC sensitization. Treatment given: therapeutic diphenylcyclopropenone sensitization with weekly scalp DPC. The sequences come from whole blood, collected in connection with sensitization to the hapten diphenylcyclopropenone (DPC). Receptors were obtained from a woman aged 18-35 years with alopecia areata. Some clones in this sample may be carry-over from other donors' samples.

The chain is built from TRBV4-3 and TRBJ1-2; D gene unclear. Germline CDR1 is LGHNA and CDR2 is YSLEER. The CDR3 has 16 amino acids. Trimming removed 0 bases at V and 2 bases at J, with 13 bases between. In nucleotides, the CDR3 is TGCGCCAGCAGCCAAGAACCCAACAGCTACAACTATGGCTACACCTTC. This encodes CASSQEPNSYNYGYTF.

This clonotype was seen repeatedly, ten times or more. The CDR3 spells CASSQAGSYEQYF. The CDR3 region has the DNA TGCGCCAGCAGCCAGGCGGGTTCCTACGAGCAGTACTTC. This chain joins TRBV4-3 and TRBJ2-7, with D tentatively TRBD2 (5 bases). CDR1 and CDR2 (germline): LGHNA, YSLEER. The CDR3 is 13 amino acids. The V gene lost 3 bases and the J gene lost 1 base, with 7 bases spanning the gap.

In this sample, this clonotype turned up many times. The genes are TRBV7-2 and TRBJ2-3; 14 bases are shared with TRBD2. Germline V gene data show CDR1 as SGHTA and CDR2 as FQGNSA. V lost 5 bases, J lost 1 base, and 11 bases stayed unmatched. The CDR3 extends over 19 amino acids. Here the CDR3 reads CASSLDILGLAGGTDTQYF. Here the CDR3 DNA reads TGTGCCAGCAGCCTAGACATATTGGGACTAGCGGGGGGCACAGATACGCAGTATTTT.

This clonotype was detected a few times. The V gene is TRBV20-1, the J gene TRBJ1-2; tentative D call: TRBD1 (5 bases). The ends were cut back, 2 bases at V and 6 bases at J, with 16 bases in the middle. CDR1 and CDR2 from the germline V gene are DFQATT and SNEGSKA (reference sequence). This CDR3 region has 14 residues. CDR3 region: CSARFSRQINGYTF. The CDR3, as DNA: TGCAGTGCTAGATTTAGTCGACAGATAAATGGCTACACCTTC.

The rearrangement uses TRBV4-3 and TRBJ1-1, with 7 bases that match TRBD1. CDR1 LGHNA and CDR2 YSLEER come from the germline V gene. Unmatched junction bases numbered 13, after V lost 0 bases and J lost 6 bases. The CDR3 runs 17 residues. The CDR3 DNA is TGCGCCAGCAGCCAAGACCCGACAGGGCGGTATTCGTCTGAAGCTTTCTTT. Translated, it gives CASSQDPTGRYSSEAFF.

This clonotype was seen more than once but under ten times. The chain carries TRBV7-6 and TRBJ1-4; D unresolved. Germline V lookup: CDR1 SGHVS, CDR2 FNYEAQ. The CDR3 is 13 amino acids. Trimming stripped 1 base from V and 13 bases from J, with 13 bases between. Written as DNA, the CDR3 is TGTGCCAGCAGCTTAGGGCCCACCGGATTACTGTTTTTT. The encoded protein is CASSLGPTGLLFF.

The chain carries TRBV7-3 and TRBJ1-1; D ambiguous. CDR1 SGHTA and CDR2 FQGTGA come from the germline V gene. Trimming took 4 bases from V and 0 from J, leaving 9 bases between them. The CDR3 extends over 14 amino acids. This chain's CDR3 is CASSSDYLNTEAFF. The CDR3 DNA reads TGTGCCAGCAGCTCTGACTACCTGAACACTGAAGCTTTCTTT.

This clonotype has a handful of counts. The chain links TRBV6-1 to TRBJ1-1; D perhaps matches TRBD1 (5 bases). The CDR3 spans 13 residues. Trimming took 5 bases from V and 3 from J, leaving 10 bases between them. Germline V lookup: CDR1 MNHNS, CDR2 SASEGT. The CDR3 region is CASSIRVDTEAFF. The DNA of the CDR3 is TGTGCCAGCAGTATCAGGGTTGACACTGAAGCTTTCTTT.

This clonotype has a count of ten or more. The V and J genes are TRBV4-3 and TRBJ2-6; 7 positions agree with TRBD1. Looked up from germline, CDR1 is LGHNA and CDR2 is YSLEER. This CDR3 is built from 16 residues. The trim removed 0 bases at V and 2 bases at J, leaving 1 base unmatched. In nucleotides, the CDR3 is TGCGCCAGCAGCCAAGAAGACAGGGCTGGGGCCAACGTCCTGACTTTC. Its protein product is CASSQEDRAGANVLTF.

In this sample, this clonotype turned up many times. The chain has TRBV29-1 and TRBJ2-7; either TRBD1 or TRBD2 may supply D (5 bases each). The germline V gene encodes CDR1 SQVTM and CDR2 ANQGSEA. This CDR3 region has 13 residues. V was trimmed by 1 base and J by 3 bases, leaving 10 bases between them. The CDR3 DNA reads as TGCAGCGTTGAAGGGGACGGACTCTACGAGCAGTACTTC. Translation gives CSVEGDGLYEQYF.

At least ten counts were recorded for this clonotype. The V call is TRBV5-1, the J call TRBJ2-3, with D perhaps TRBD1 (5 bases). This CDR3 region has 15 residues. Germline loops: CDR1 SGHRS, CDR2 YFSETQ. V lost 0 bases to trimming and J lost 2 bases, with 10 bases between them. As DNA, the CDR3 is TGCGCCAGCAGCTTGGAGGGGCTTAACACAGATACGCAGTATTTT. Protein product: CASSLEGLNTDTQYF.

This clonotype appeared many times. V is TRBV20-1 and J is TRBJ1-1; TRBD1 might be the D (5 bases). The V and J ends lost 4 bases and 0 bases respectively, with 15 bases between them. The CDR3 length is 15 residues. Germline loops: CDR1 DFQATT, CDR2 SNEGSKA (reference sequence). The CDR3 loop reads CSAISQGFMNTEAFF. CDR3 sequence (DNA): TGCAGTGCTATAAGTCAGGGTTTCATGAACACTGAAGCTTTCTTT.

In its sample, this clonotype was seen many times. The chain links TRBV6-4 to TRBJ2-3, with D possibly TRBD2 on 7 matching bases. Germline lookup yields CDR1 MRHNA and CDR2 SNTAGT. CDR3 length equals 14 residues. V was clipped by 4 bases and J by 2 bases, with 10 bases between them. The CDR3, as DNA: TGTGCCAGCAGTGGGGGGGGGGCCACAGATACGCAGTATTTT. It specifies CASSGGGATDTQYF.

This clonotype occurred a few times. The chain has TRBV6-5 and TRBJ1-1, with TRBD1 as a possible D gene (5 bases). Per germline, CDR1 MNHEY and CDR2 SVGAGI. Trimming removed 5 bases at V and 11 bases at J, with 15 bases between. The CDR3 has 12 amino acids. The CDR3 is CASSQGTTRAFF. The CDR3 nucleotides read TGTGCCAGCAGTCAAGGGACCACCCGGGCTTTCTTT.

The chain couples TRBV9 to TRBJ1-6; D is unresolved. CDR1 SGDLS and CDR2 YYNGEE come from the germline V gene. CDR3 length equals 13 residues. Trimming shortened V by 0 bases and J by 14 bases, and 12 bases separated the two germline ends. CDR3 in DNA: TGTGCCAGCAGCGTAGATGTGACCGCAGCCCTCCACTTT. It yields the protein CASSVDVTAALHF.

CDR3: CASSLARGPGGYTF. Here the CDR3 DNA reads TGTGCCAGCAGCTTGGCCCGAGGACCGGGTGGCTACACCTTC. The chain carries TRBV5-6 and TRBJ1-2, with no clear D. CDR3 size: 14 residues. V lost 0 bases to trimming and J lost 7 bases, with 13 bases between them. Germline V gives CDR1 SGHDT, CDR2 YYEEEE. Using reference TRBV5-6 and TRBJ1-2 for the parts outside the CDR3, the full variable domain is DAGVTQSPTHLIKTRGQQVTLRCSPKSGHDTVSWYQQALGQGPQFIFQYYEEEERQRGNFPDRFSGHQFPNYSSELNVNALLLGDSALYLCASSLARGPGGYTFGSGTRLTVV.

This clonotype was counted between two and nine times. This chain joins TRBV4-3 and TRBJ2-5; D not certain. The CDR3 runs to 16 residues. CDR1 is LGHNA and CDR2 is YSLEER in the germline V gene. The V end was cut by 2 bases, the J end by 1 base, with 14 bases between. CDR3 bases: TGCGCCAGCAGCCAAAAACGGCTCGCACCCCAAGAGACCCAGTACTTC. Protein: CASSQKRLAPQETQYF.

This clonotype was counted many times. In nucleotides, the CDR3 is TGTGCCAGCTCACTCGCCGGGACAGGGAATAATTCACCCCTCCACTTT. Its protein product is CASSLAGTGNNSPLHF. The V call is TRBV18, the J call TRBJ1-6, with 9 nucleotides matching TRBD1. Germline CDR1 and CDR2: KGHSH and LQKENI. CDR3 length: 16 amino acids. Trimming cost V 4 bases and J 5 bases; bases outside gene matches: 6. Full variable domain (outside the CDR3, taken from reference TRBV18 and TRBJ1-6): NAGVMQNPRHLVRRRGQEARLRCSPMKGHSHVYWYRQLPEEGLKFMVYLQKENIIDESGMPKERFSAEFPKEGPSILRIQQVVRGDSAAYFCASSLAGTGNNSPLHFGNGTRLTVT.

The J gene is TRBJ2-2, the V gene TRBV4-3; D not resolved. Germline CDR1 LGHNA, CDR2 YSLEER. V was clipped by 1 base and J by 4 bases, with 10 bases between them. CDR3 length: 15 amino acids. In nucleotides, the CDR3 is TGCGCCAGCAGCCAAGTAATGGGCGGCACCGGGGAGCTGTTTTTT. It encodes CASSQVMGGTGELFF.

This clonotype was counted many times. For the CDR3, the DNA is TGTGCCAGCAGCGGGCTGCCCCTGAACACTGAAGCTTTCTTT. This encodes CASSGLPLNTEAFF. The rearrangement uses TRBV9 and TRBJ1-1; no clear D gene. The CDR3 sequence is 14 residues long. V lost 3 bases, J lost 0 bases, and 9 bases lay in between. Germline values: CDR1 SGDLS, CDR2 YYNGEE.

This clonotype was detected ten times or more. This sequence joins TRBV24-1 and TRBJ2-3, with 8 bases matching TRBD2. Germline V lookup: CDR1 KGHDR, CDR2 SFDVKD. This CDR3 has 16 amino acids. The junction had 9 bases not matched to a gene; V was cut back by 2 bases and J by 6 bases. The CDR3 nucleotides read TGTGCCACCAGTGATTCCCGGGGGGGCCCAGCGGATACGCAGTATTTT. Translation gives CATSDSRGGPADTQYF.

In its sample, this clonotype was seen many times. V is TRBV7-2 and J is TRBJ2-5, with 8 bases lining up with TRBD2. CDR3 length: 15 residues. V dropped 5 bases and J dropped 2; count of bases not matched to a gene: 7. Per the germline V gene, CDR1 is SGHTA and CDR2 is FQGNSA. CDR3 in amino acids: CASSQQAGAQETQYF. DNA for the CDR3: TGTGCCAGCAGCCAACAAGCGGGGGCACAAGAGACCCAGTACTTC.

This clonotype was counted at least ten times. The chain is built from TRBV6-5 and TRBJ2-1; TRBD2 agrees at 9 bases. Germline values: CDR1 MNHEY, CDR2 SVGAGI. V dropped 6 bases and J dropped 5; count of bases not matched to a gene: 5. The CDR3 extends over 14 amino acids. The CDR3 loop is CASSLSGGNNEQFF. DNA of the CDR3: TGTGCCAGCAGCCTTAGCGGGGGAAACAATGAGCAGTTCTTC.

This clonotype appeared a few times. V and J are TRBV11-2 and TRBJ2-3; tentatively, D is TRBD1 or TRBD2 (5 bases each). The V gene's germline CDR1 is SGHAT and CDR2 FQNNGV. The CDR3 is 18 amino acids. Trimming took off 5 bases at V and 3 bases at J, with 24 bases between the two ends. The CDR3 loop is CASSTSVSGPPITDTQYF. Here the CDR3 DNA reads TGTGCCAGCAGCACTAGTGTATCGGGACCACCAATAACAGATACGCAGTATTTT.

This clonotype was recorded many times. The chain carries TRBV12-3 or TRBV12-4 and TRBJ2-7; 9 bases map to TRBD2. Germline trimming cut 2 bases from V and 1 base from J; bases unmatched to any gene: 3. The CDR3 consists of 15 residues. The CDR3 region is CASSLLAGGSYEQYF. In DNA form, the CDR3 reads TGTGCCAGCAGTTTATTGGCGGGGGGGTCCTACGAGCAGTACTTC.

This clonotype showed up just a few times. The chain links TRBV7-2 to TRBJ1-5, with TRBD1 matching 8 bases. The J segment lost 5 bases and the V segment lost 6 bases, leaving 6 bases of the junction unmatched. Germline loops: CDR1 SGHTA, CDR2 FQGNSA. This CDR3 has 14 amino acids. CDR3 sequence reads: CASRLPGQDQPQHF. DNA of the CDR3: TGTGCCAGCAGACTTCCGGGACAGGATCAGCCCCAGCATTTT.

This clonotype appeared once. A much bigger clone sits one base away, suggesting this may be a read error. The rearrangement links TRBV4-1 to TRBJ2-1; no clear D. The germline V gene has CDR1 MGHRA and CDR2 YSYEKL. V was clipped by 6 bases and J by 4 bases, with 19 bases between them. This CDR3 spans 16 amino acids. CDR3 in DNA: TGCGCCAGCAGTCCCCCCCGCAGTATCGAGTACAATGAGCAGTTCTTC. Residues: CASSPPRSIEYNEQFF.

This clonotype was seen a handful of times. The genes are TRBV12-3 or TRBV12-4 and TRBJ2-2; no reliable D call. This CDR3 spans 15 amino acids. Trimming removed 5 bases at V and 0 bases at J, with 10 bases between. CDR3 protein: CASSPSVSNTGELFF. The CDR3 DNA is TGTGCCAGCAGTCCCAGCGTATCGAACACCGGGGAGCTGTTTTTT.

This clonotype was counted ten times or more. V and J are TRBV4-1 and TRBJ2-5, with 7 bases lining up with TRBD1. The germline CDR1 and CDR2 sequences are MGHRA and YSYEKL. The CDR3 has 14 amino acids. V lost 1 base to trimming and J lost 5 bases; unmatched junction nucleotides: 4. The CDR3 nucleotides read TGCGCCAGCAGCCAAGCGGGACAGTCTGAGACCCAGTACTTC. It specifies CASSQAGQSETQYF.